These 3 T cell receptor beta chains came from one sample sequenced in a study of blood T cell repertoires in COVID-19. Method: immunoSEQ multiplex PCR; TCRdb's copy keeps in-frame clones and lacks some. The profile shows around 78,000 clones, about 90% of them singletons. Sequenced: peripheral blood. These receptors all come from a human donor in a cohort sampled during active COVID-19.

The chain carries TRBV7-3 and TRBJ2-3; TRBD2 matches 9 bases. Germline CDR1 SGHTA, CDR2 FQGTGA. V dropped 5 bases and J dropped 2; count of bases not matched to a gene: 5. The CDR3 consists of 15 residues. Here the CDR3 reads CASSPGGGATDTQYF. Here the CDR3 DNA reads TGTGCCAGCAGCCCCGGCGGGGGGGCCACAGATACGCAGTATTTT. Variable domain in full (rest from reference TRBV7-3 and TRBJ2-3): GAGVSQTPSNKVTEKGKYVELRCDPISGHTALYWYRQSLGQGPEFLIYFQGTGAADDSGLPNDRFFAVRPEGSVSTLKIQRTERGDSAVYLCASSPGGGATDTQYFGPGTRLTVL.

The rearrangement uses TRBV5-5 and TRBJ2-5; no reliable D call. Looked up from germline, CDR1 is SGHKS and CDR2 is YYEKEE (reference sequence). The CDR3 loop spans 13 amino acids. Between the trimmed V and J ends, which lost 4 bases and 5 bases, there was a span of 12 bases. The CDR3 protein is CASSNGVFETQYF. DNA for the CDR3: TGTGCCAGCAGCAACGGAGTTTTCGAGACCCAGTACTTC.

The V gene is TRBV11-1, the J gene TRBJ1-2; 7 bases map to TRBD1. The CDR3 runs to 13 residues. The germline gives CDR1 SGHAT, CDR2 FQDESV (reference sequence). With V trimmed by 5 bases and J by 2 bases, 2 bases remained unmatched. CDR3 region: CASSLQGNYGYTF. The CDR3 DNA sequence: TGTGCCAGCAGCCTACAGGGGAACTATGGCTACACCTTC.